Ten or more counts support the clone carrying this T cell receptor (beta chain). Its antigen is as yet unknown. This record belongs to a study of Graves' ophthalmopathy and Graves' hyperthyroidism. Amplification from RNA transcripts yielded the TCR beta CDR3 regions. An opening RT-PCR round employed HTBI primers and preceded a second-round multiplex PCR. TCRdb re-analysed the multiplex PCR reads in MiXCR, keeping a single row per CDR3 protein. The data contain some 250,000 distinct CDR3 sequences, 45% of them singletons. CDR1 SNHLY and CDR2 FYNNEI come from the germline V gene. This CDR3 has 14 residues. V lost 6 bases, J lost 7 bases, and 16 bases lay in between. Study results and caveats: Most expanded clonotypes in thyroid above 0.001 frequency also showed up in blood.

The diagnostic workup employed clinical symptoms, serum thyroxine, TRAb, thyroid ultrasound and orbital computed tomography. PBMCs stemmed from around 9.1 ml of fresh peripheral blood. Sequences were obtained from peripheral blood. The chain links TRBV2 to TRBJ1-5, with a weak D call TRBD1 (6 bases). This receptor was taken from an adult man with Graves' ophthalmopathy. The CDR3 coding sequence is TGTGCCAGCAGCGCAGGGGCCCGGGGCCAGCCCCAGCATTTT. This encodes CASSAGARGQPQHF.